The rows below give T cell receptor beta chains drawn from one sample of a study of blood T cells in healthy people across ages. In TCRdb, the 5' RACE reads were re-called with MiXCR into one record per CDR3 protein. There are about 830,000 distinct CDR3 sequences in the sample; 62% occur only once, and about a quarter lies in the top ten. Sequenced material: blood. Source of these receptors: a man aged 25 to 40 in good health. CDR3s include the opening cysteine and the closing phenylalanine or tryptophan. A D gene is named only where the DNA matches it firmly. Expanded clones get a size class; other rows say once, few or many, or leave the size out.

d_call	v_call	clone_size	j_call	cdr3_nt	cdr3_aa
NA	TRBV4-2	NA	TRBJ2-1	TGTGCCAGCAGCCAATCGGCGGGCAGACCCTACAATGAGCAGTTCTTC	CASSQSAGRPYNEQFF
TRBD1	TRBV5-6	NA	TRBJ2-1	TGTGCCAGCAGCCTGGAGGCTGGACAGGGGGCAGTTGAGCAGTTCTTC	CASSLEAGQGAVEQFF
TRBD1	TRBV3-1	once	TRBJ1-6	TGTGCCAGAGATTCGGGACAGGGAGTTGTTCGGGTCAATTCACCCCTCCACTTT	CARDSGQGVVRVNSPLHF
NA	TRBV4-1	NA	TRBJ2-7	TGCGCCAGCAGCCGCCCACAGGGCTACGAGCAGTACTTC	CASSRPQGYEQYF
NA	TRBV12-3/TRBV12-4	NA	TRBJ2-5	TGTGCCAGCAGTTTCAACAACCAAGAGACCCAGTACTTC	CASSFNNQETQYF
NA	TRBV4-1	few	TRBJ1-2	TGCGCCAGCAGTCCGAGGGAAGGGGCTGGCTACACCTTC	CASSPREGAGYTF
NA	TRBV20-1	NA	TRBJ1-2	TGCAGTGCTAGCTTTCAGGAGGTTAATAAATATGGCTACACCTTC	CSASFQEVNKYGYTF
NA	TRBV20-1	NA	TRBJ2-3	TGCAGTGCTAGTCTGGGGGATACGCAGTATTTT	CSASLGDTQYF
NA	TRBV12-3/TRBV12-4	NA	TRBJ2-5	TGTGCCAGCACCGGAGCGGGCGAGACCCAGTACTTC	CASTGAGETQYF
NA	TRBV20-1	NA	TRBJ1-2	TGCGGTGCTAGCAAGAATACAAACTATGGCTACACCTTC	CGASKNTNYGYTF
TRBD1	TRBV20-1	NA	TRBJ1-1	TGCAGTGCTAGAATGGGGACAGGGAGTGGCGCTGAAGCTTTCTTT	CSARMGTGSGAEAFF
NA	TRBV7-9	NA	TRBJ2-1	TGTGCCAGCAGCCGCCTCCTCGGATCAGAGGGGGAGCAGTTCTTC	CASSRLLGSEGEQFF
NA	TRBV5-1	NA	TRBJ2-1	TGCGCCAGCAGCTTGGCGATCCAGGGGGGGGACAATGAGCAGTTCTTC	CASSLAIQGGDNEQFF
NA	TRBV28	NA	TRBJ2-6	TGTGCCAGCAGTACCCCAAGGCACGTCTCTGGGGCCAACGTCCTGACTTTC	CASSTPRHVSGANVLTF
NA	TRBV7-2	NA	TRBJ2-1	TGTGCCAGCAGCCCCGTCAAGGGGGGATACAATGAGCAGTTCTTC	CASSPVKGGYNEQFF
TRBD2	TRBV6-2/TRBV6-3	NA	TRBJ2-3	TGTGCCGGAAAAAAAGCGGGGCACGATACGCAGTATTTT	CAGKKAGHDTQYF
NA	TRBV6-6	NA	TRBJ1-1	TGTGCCAGCAGTTACTTGGGGACCGAAGCTTTCTTT	CASSYLGTEAFF
TRBD1	TRBV28	NA	TRBJ2-7	TGTGCCAGCAGACTGACAGGGAGTCGTGAGGACGAGCAGTACTTC	CASRLTGSREDEQYF
TRBD1	TRBV20-1	once	TRBJ2-5	TGCAGTGCCCGGGACAGGAACGAAGAGACCCAGTACTTC	CSARDRNEETQYF
TRBD2	TRBV7-6	once	TRBJ2-1	TGTGCCAGCGGCTTAAGGAGTAGGACTAGCGGGGGGAATGAGCAGTTCTTC	CASGLRSRTSGGNEQFF
NA	TRBV7-8	NA	TRBJ2-5	TGTGCCAGCAGCTTAGGGGCAGGGTTTGGGACCCAGTACTTC	CASSLGAGFGTQYF
NA	TRBV7-2	many	TRBJ2-1	TGTGCCAGCAGCTCGTCAGGGGGGACCTACAATGAGCAGTTCTTC	CASSSSGGTYNEQFF
NA	TRBV12-3/TRBV12-4	NA	TRBJ1-1	TGTGCCAGCAGTTTCTCGACAGAATGGGCTGAAGCTTTCTTT	CASSFSTEWAEAFF
NA	TRBV7-3	NA	TRBJ1-6	TGTGCCAGCGGGGGCGATTCCTATAATTCACCCCTCCACTTT	CASGGDSYNSPLHF
NA	TRBV30	NA	TRBJ1-1	TGTGCCTGGAGTGGCAGCTCGAACACTGAAGCTTTCTTT	CAWSGSSNTEAFF
NA	TRBV7-2	few	TRBJ2-7	TGTGCCAGCCGTTGGACGGGGGACTCCTACGAGCAGTACTTC	CASRWTGDSYEQYF
NA	TRBV12-3/TRBV12-4	NA	TRBJ1-2	TGTGCCAGCAGTCTCCATCACGGCTACACCTTC	CASSLHHGYTF
NA	TRBV12-3/TRBV12-4	NA	TRBJ2-7	TGTGCCAGCAGTTTGGGGGAGCGGACCTACGAGCAGTACTTC	CASSLGERTYEQYF
NA	TRBV3-1	NA	TRBJ2-5	TGTGCCAGCAGCCCCACTTTTTTCAGCACCCGTGTACAAGAGACCCAGTACTTC	CASSPTFFSTRVQETQYF
NA	TRBV12-3/TRBV12-4	NA	TRBJ2-7	TGTGCCAGCAGCCCCCGGGATACACAATCCTACGAGCAGTACTTC	CASSPRDTQSYEQYF
NA	TRBV6-2/TRBV6-3	once	TRBJ2-4	TGTGCCTCAAATCCGGACTTAGCCAAAAACATTCAGTACTTC	CASNPDLAKNIQYF
NA	TRBV7-2	NA	TRBJ1-2	TGTGCCAGCAGCTTAGCGGTTGGCTGCACCTTC	CASSLAVGCTF
TRBD2	TRBV7-2	NA	TRBJ2-1	TGTGCCAGCAGCTTAATGCGGGGGGGCCGGAATGAGCAGTTCTTC	CASSLMRGGRNEQFF
NA	TRBV5-1	few	TRBJ2-7	TGCGCCAGCAGCTCCGGGACTGGGATCTACGAGCAGTACTTC	CASSSGTGIYEQYF
NA	TRBV10-3	few	TRBJ2-7	TGTGCCATCAGTGTAGCAGATGAGCAGTACTTC	CAISVADEQYF
TRBD1	TRBV5-1	NA	TRBJ1-2	TGCGCCAGCAGCCAAAGAACGGGACAGGGGGCGAATAACTATGGCTACACCTTC	CASSQRTGQGANNYGYTF
NA	TRBV20-1	NA	TRBJ2-5	TGCAGTGCTTCCTTGGGGGCCGATCAAGAGACCCAGTACTTC	CSASLGADQETQYF
TRBD1	TRBV11-2	NA	TRBJ2-6	TGTGCCAGCAGCTTAGATTATGCAGGGGGCTCTGGGGCCAACGTCCTGACTTTC	CASSLDYAGGSGANVLTF